The 26 T cell receptor beta chains listed next were all sequenced from one sample in a study of cytomegalovirus exposure and HLA in healthy donors. Vbeta (60) and Jbeta (13) primers were used in the PCR. Some clones are missing from TCRdb's copy, which holds only in-frame ones; the method was immunoSEQ multiplex PCR. This repertoire comprises approximately 150,000 clones; its ten largest clones make up 0.9% to 1%. The material sequenced was PBMCs. The receptor source for this set is a male donor in good health and CMV-seronegative.

The chain joins TRBV7-3 to TRBJ2-1; 10 nucleotides align to TRBD2. Trimming cost V 3 bases and J 9 bases; bases outside gene matches: 5. This CDR3 spans 14 amino acids. Germline V CDR1 and CDR2: SGHTA, FQGTGA. The CDR3 loop reads CASSFSSGGGEQFF. The DNA of the CDR3 is TGTGCCAGCAGCTTCTCTAGCGGGGGTGGTGAGCAGTTCTTC.

Notes on this clone: Relative to the germline gene, one junction end is altered; a read error may explain this. This chain joins TRBV6-5 and TRBJ1-3; 7 bases agree with TRBD1. The germline V gene encodes CDR1 MNHEY and CDR2 SVGAGI. This CDR3 comprises 15 residues. CDR3 protein: CASRYSGTEGNTIYF. The CDR3 DNA reads as TGTGCCAGCAGGTACTCCGGGACAGAGGGAAACACCATATATTTT.

This chain joins TRBV14 and TRBJ2-2; D ambiguous. Germline V CDR1 and CDR2: SGHDN, FVKESK. CDR3 length: 16 residues. The ends were cut back, 0 bases at V and 5 bases at J, with 13 bases in the middle. In DNA, the CDR3 is TGTGCCAGCAGCCAAGATGAGCCTAGATATACCGGGGAGCTGTTTTTT. It yields the protein CASSQDEPRYTGELFF.

This chain links TRBV29-1 with TRBJ1-5, with TRBD1 identical over 9 bases. The ends lost 6 bases at V and 9 bases at J; junction bases unmatched: 6. This CDR3 has 12 residues. Germline-derived CDR1 and CDR2 are SQVTM and ANQGSEA. The CDR3: CSVRTGDLPQHF. The CDR3 DNA follows: TGCAGCGTCAGGACAGGGGACCTGCCCCAGCATTTT.

The CDR3 DNA follows: TGTGCCAGCTCACCTTTGGGCGGGGATCAGCCCCAGCATTTT. It encodes CASSPLGGDQPQHF. The gene calls are TRBV18 and TRBJ1-5; no reliable D call. CDR1 and CDR2 from the germline V gene are KGHSH and LQKENI. Trimming shortened V by 3 bases and J by 5 bases, and 11 bases separated the two germline ends. The CDR3 runs 14 residues.

CDR3 amino acids: CASSFKSSVNQPQHF. The CDR3 bases are TGTGCCAGCAGCTTTAAATCTTCTGTGAATCAGCCCCAGCATTTT. The chain carries TRBV5-6 and TRBJ1-5, with D unresolved. V was pared by 2 bases and J by 4 bases, with 13 bases between. The germline V gene has CDR1 SGHDT and CDR2 YYEEEE. CDR3 length: 15 amino acids.

This chain links TRBV6-5 with TRBJ2-7, with 9 bases aligning to TRBD2. There are 14 residues in the CDR3. CDR1 and CDR2 from the germline V gene are MNHEY and SVGAGI. J gave up 2 bases and V 7 bases, and 6 bases lay outside the gene matches. The CDR3 protein is CASKKTSGTYEQYF. Written as DNA, the CDR3 is TGTGCCAGCAAAAAGACTAGCGGAACCTACGAGCAGTACTTC.

CDR3 loop: CASSPEVPGTGSQKLFF. In nucleotides, the CDR3 is TGTGCCAGCTCACCGGAAGTACCCGGGACAGGGTCCCAAAAACTGTTTTTT. The rearrangement joins TRBV18 to TRBJ1-4, with 9 bases matching TRBD1. The germline CDR1 and CDR2 sequences are KGHSH and LQKENI. J lost 9 bases, V lost 3 bases, and 14 bases had no gene match. This CDR3 spans 17 amino acids. Variable domain in full (rest from reference TRBV18 and TRBJ1-4): NAGVMQNPRHLVRRRGQEARLRCSPMKGHSHVYWYRQLPEEGLKFMVYLQKENIIDESGMPKERFSAEFPKEGPSILRIQQVVRGDSAAYFCASSPEVPGTGSQKLFFGSGTQLSVL.

The J gene is TRBJ2-2, the V gene TRBV2; 8 positions agree with TRBD1. The V gene's germline CDR1 is SNHLY and CDR2 FYNNEI. J gave up 4 bases and V 7 bases, and 5 bases lay outside the gene matches. The CDR3 contains 14 residues. As DNA, the CDR3 is TGTGCCAGCATACGTACAGGGGGCACCGGGGAGCTGTTTTTT. The encoded protein is CASIRTGGTGELFF.

The rearrangement links TRBV5-1 to TRBJ2-7; 9 nucleotides match TRBD1. The CDR3 is 14 amino acids. In germline, CDR1 is SGHRS, CDR2 YFSETQ. V was pared by 7 bases and J by 5 bases, with 10 bases of the junction left unmatched. This CDR3 reads CASGPRTGADEQYF. The CDR3, as DNA: TGCGCCAGCGGGCCGAGGACAGGGGCCGACGAGCAGTACTTC.

CDR3 sequence: CASSSSGQGEQFF. CDR3 nucleotide sequence: TGTGCCAGCAGTTCGAGTGGTCAGGGAGAGCAGTTCTTC. V usage is TRBV6-1 and J usage is TRBJ2-1; the D gene is possibly TRBD1 (5 bases). The CDR3 is 13 residues long. Trimming took off 5 bases at V and 10 bases at J, with 15 bases between the two ends. CDR1 is MNHNS, CDR2 SASEGT, per germline.

This chain links TRBV28 with TRBJ2-7; 11 bases agree with TRBD2. The CDR3 extends over 17 amino acids. V was pared by 4 bases and J by 6 bases, with 14 bases of the junction left unmatched. Germline V gene lookup returns CDR1 MDHEN and CDR2 SYDVKM. CDR3: CASSSSPGSGGAGEQYF. The CDR3 region has the DNA TGTGCCAGCAGTTCCTCCCCCGGTAGCGGGGGGGCAGGCGAGCAGTACTTC.

The chain has TRBV15 and TRBJ2-7; D is possibly TRBD2 (6 bases). V lost 2 bases and J 5 bases, leaving 22 bases between the germline ends. CDR1 is LNHNV, CDR2 YYDKDF, per germline (reference sequence). This CDR3 comprises 17 residues. CDR3 sequence reads: CATSRHLLGTASDEQYF. CDR3 sequence (DNA): TGTGCCACCAGCAGACACCTCCTTGGGACTGCGAGCGACGAGCAGTACTTC.

This chain links TRBV25-1 with TRBJ2-7, with 12 bases matching TRBD1. The CDR3 totals 15 residues. Germline-derived CDR1 and CDR2 are MGHDK and SYGVNS. V trimming: 4 bases; J trimming: 6 bases; junction bases outside the gene matches: 7. CDR3 in amino acids: CASSAWDRGQVEQYF. CDR3 coding DNA: TGTGCCAGCAGTGCCTGGGACAGGGGGCAGGTCGAGCAGTACTTC.

The V and J genes are TRBV19 and TRBJ2-1; no reliable D call. The CDR3 contains 14 residues. Per the germline V gene, CDR1 is LNHDA and CDR2 is SQIVND (reference sequence). V dropped 3 bases and J dropped 10 bases, with 16 bases sitting between them. The CDR3 reads CASSIGEHRREQFF. DNA of the CDR3: TGTGCCAGTAGTATCGGTGAGCACAGAAGGGAGCAGTTCTTC.

The chain couples TRBV30 to TRBJ1-6; no firm D call. The CDR3 has 16 amino acids. The germline V gene has CDR1 GTSNPN and CDR2 SVGIG (reference sequence). Trimming left V 3 bases short and J 5 bases short, with 17 bases between. The CDR3 here is CAWSPPETGNNSPLHF. DNA of the CDR3: TGTGCCTGGAGCCCCCCAGAAACGGGGAATAATTCACCCCTCCACTTT.

The rearrangement uses TRBV10-1 and TRBJ2-3, with 8 bases matching TRBD1. CDR1 is WNHNN, CDR2 SYGVQD, per germline (reference sequence). The CDR3 consists of 14 residues. With 3 bases clipped from V and 4 bases from J, the junction kept 3 bases outside the gene matches. CDR3 coding DNA: TGCGCCAGCAGTGATGGCAGGGGGCCAGATACGCAGTATTTT. Translating it yields CASSDGRGPDTQYF.

This chain connects TRBV6-5 to TRBJ1-2; D may be TRBD1 (5 bases). V was pared by 6 bases and J by 8 bases, with 16 bases between. The germline CDR1 and CDR2 sequences are MNHEY and SVGAGI. The CDR3 sequence is 13 residues long. The CDR3 sequence is CASSLGPGGGYTF. The CDR3 DNA follows: TGTGCCAGCAGCTTGGGACCCGGAGGGGGCTACACCTTC.

The rearrangement joins TRBV7-9 to TRBJ2-1; the match to TRBD2 covers 8 bases. The CDR3 runs to 15 residues. In germline, CDR1 is SEHNR, CDR2 FQNEAQ (reference sequence). V was pared by 5 bases and J by 1 base, with 4 bases of the junction left unmatched. CDR3 residues: CASSRGGGSYNEQFF. The CDR3 DNA follows: TGTGCCAGCAGCCGGGGCGGGGGGTCCTACAATGAGCAGTTCTTC.

The rearrangement joins TRBV7-9 to TRBJ1-1; 10 positions match TRBD1. With 1 base clipped from V and 0 bases from J, the junction kept 8 bases outside the gene matches. The CDR3 has 18 amino acids. Germline V CDR1 and CDR2: SEHNR, FQNEAQ (reference sequence). The CDR3 sequence is CASSLGRQGALMNTEAFF. DNA for the CDR3: TGTGCCAGCAGCTTAGGTCGACAGGGGGCCCTAATGAACACTGAAGCTTTCTTT.

Here the CDR3 reads CASSYYQGVAFF. In DNA form, the CDR3 reads TGTGCCAGCAGTTACTACCAGGGGGTTGCTTTCTTT. The chain has TRBV6-5 and TRBJ1-1; the match to TRBD1 covers 7 bases. The germline CDR1 and CDR2 sequences are MNHEY and SVGAGI. The length of the CDR3 is 12 residues. The V and J ends lost 1 base and 11 bases, in that order; junction bases with no gene match: 4.

This chain links TRBV7-9 with TRBJ1-6; TRBD1 aligns across 10 bases. The germline gives CDR1 SEHNR, CDR2 FQNEAQ (reference sequence). The V segment lost 6 bases and the J segment 8 bases; nucleotides outside the gene matches: 7. CDR3 size: 15 residues. The CDR3, as DNA: TGTGCCAGCAGTAGTCCCGGGACAGGGGATTCACCCCTCCACTTT. It specifies CASSSPGTGDSPLHF.

The J gene is TRBJ1-1, the V gene TRBV6-5; no reliable D call. The CDR3 loop spans 14 amino acids. CDR1 is MNHEY, CDR2 SVGAGI, per germline. The ends were cut back, 7 bases at V and 1 base at J, with 13 bases in the middle. CDR3 in amino acids: CASNLLGRNTEAFF. As DNA, the CDR3 is TGTGCCAGCAACCTGCTTGGGAGGAACACTGAAGCTTTCTTT.

In regard to this clone: One end of the junction is discordant with germline, which a read error may explain. The chain combines TRBV30 with TRBJ1-1, with TRBD1 as a possible D gene (6 bases). Germline V lookup: CDR1 GTSNPN, CDR2 SVGIG (reference sequence). The CDR3 loop spans 15 amino acids. The DNA of the CDR3 is TGTGCCGGGAGGTTCCCTGACAGGCTGAACACTGAAGCTTTCTTT. Protein product: CAGRFPDRLNTEAFF.

The V gene is TRBV10-2, the J gene TRBJ2-7, with a weak D call TRBD1 (6 bases). This CDR3 comprises 12 residues. Germline V gene lookup returns CDR1 WSHSY and CDR2 SAAADI. V was trimmed by 5 bases and J by 3 bases, leaving 8 bases between them. CDR3 residues: CASSLDSYEQYF. The CDR3 DNA follows: TGCGCCAGCAGTTTGGACAGCTACGAGCAGTACTTC.

V and J are TRBV5-1 and TRBJ2-1, with 10 bases identical to TRBD1. The CDR3 sequence is 15 residues long. Germline V CDR1 and CDR2: SGHRS, YFSETQ. J lost 2 bases, V lost 6 bases, and 5 bases had no gene match. Here the CDR3 reads CASILGTGAYNEQFF. The CDR3 DNA reads as TGCGCCAGCATCCTCGGGACAGGGGCCTACAATGAGCAGTTCTTC.